This T cell receptor (beta chain) was recorded in a study of blood T cell repertoires in COVID-19. Measured with immunoSEQ multiplex PCR; TCRdb has only the in-frame clones, and not every one. The sample includes about 200,000 clones, approximately 90% of them seen just once. The CDR3 is 15 residues long. Deletions cut 3 bases from V and 5 bases from J, with 16 bases between. CDR1 and CDR2 (germline): WSHSY, SAAADI. V is TRBV10-2 and J is TRBJ1-2; weak D call: TRBD1 (6 bases). Specimen: PBMCs or T cells enriched from blood (not recorded which). This receptor was obtained from a man aged 30 to 45 who had recovered from COVID-19. The CDR3 spells CASSETLGALYGYTF. CDR3 nucleotide sequence: TGCGCCAGCAGTGAAACTCTGGGGGCGCTATATGGCTACACCTTC.